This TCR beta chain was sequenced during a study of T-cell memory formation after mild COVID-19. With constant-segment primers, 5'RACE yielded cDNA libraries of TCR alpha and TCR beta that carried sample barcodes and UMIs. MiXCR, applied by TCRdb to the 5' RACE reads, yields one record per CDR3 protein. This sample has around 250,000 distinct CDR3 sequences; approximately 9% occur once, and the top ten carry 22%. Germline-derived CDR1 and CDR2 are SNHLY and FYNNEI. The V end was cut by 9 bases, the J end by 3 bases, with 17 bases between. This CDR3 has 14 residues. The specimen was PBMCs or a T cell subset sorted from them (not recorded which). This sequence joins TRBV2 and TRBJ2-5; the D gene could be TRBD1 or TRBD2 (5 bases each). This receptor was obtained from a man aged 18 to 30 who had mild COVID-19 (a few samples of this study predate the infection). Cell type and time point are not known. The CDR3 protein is CARGWGRRKETQYF. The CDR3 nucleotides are TGTGCCAGGGGTTGGGGACGTAGAAAAGAGACCCAGTACTTC. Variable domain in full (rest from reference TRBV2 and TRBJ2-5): EPEVTQTPSHQVTQMGQEVILRCVPISNHLYFYWYRQILGQKVEFLVSFYNNEISEKSEIFDDQFSVERPDGSNFTLKIRSTKLEDSAMYFCARGWGRRKETQYFGPGTRLLVL.